This T cell receptor (beta chain) was sequenced for a study of CD8+CD57+ T cells in acquired aplastic anemia. Looking at the study overall: Isolated CD4+ and CD8+ cells, once sorted, yielded DNA averaging roughly 3 ug. Regarding the study as a whole: CD8+ Simpson's diversity in patients was not significantly different from that in controls. Comparison of patients with controls identified 25 to 35 shared CD8+ CDR3 sequences.

This CDR3 spans 14 amino acids. V shed 5 bases and J 7 bases; nucleotides not matched to a gene: 5. Germline V gene lookup returns CDR1 MGHRA and CDR2 YSYEKL. This clonotype was recorded many times. Its cognate antigen is unknown. Genomic DNA provided the template from which TCR beta VDJ and CDR3 profiles were obtained. One entry per CDR3 protein results from TCRdb running MiXCR on the reads. The sample records about 190,000 distinct CDR3 sequences, around half being singletons. The V gene is TRBV4-1, the J gene TRBJ1-6; 7 bases align to TRBD1. The sequencing sample was made of sorted CD4+, CD8+, or CD8+CD57+ T cells (not recorded which) from PBMCs. The sequence derives from a human donor in good health, serving as a control. The CDR3 region is CASSVGQKNSPLHF. The CDR3 coding sequence is TGCGCCAGCAGCGTGGGACAGAAAAATTCACCCCTCCACTTT.